A single sample is the source of the 27 T cell receptor beta chains below, sequenced in a study of OX40 agonist ivuxolimab in advanced cancers. The data were produced by immunoSEQ multiplex PCR, yet TCRdb's version contains in-frame clones alone and is incomplete. This sample has 27,000 or so clones, with 70% to 90% found just once. Sequences were derived from CD4+ or CD8+ T cells sorted from blood, sampled in a trial of the OX40 agonist ivuxolimab. The receptors come from an adult with an advanced solid tumor such as melanoma, head and neck, liver or kidney cancer.

The rearrangement links TRBV11-2 to TRBJ2-1, with 7 bases matching TRBD2. Germline-derived CDR1 and CDR2 are SGHAT and FQNNGV. The CDR3 is made up of 15 amino acids. Unmatched junction bases numbered 5, after V lost 1 base and J lost 5 bases. Here the CDR3 reads CASSLASGYNNEQFF. The CDR3 DNA is TGTGCCAGCAGCTTAGCTAGCGGCTATAACAATGAGCAGTTCTTC.

V usage is TRBV6-4 and J usage is TRBJ1-6; D gene unclear. V dropped 2 bases and J dropped 7 bases, with 12 bases sitting between them. The CDR3 has 15 residues. Germline V gene sequence: CDR1 MRHNA, CDR2 SNTAGT. The CDR3 DNA reads TGTGCCAGCAGTGACGACCCCGCCGGGAATTCACCCCTCCACTTT. Protein: CASSDDPAGNSPLHF.

This clone was observed a single time. This sequence joins TRBV7-9 and TRBJ2-1; D is tentatively TRBD1 or TRBD2 (5 bases each). The CDR3 loop spans 14 amino acids. Germline values: CDR1 SEHNR, CDR2 FQNEAQ (reference sequence). V dropped 3 bases and J dropped 3 bases, with 9 bases sitting between them. The CDR3 DNA follows: TGTGCCAGCAGCTTGTGGGACGACTACAATGAGCAGTTCTTC. This translates into CASSLWDDYNEQFF.

The chain employs TRBV13 and TRBJ2-3; D not certain. The CDR3 loop spans 12 amino acids. Deletions cut 0 bases from V and 4 bases from J, with 2 bases between. CDR1 is PRHDT and CDR2 is FYEKMQ in the germline V gene (reference sequence). The CDR3 loop reads CASSLGADTQYF. CDR3 coding DNA: TGTGCCAGCAGCTTAGGGGCAGATACGCAGTATTTT. Full variable domain (missing parts from reference TRBV13 and TRBJ2-3): AAGVIQSPRHLIKEKRETATLKCYPIPRHDTVYWYQQGPGQDPQFLISFYEKMQSDKGSIPDRFSAQQFSDYHSELNMSSLELGDSALYFCASSLGADTQYFGPGTRLTVL.

The table lists this clone with a few counts. Other DNA sequences in the sample encode the same CDR3. The rearrangement joins TRBV6-5 to TRBJ2-7, with D perhaps TRBD2 (5 bases). The CDR3 has 14 residues. The V gene lost 2 bases and the J gene lost 3 bases, with 11 bases spanning the gap. The germline CDR1 and CDR2 sequences are MNHEY and SVGAGI. The CDR3 nucleotides are TGTGCCAGCAGTTACGGTGGTGGAGGCTACGAGCAGTACTTC. Translated: CASSYGGGGYEQYF.

The chain uses TRBV4-1 and TRBJ2-1; TRBD2 might be the D (6 bases). V gave up 4 bases and J gave up 2 bases, with 9 bases separating them. The CDR3 is 14 residues long. The germline V gene encodes CDR1 MGHRA and CDR2 YSYEKL. The CDR3 DNA reads TGCGCCAGCAGCCGCTCGGGGGCCTACAATGAGCAGTTCTTC. The encoded protein is CASSRSGAYNEQFF.

The chain employs TRBV6-5 and TRBJ2-2, with D unclear. This CDR3 region has 12 residues. Germline CDR1 is MNHEY and CDR2 is SVGAGI. The V gene lost 5 bases and the J gene lost 3 bases, with 4 bases spanning the gap. CDR3 residues: CASSTDTGELFF. The CDR3 DNA sequence: TGTGCCAGCAGTACGGACACCGGGGAGCTGTTTTTT.

This chain connects TRBV7-9 to TRBJ2-7; 13 bases line up with TRBD2. V shed 7 bases and J 0 bases; nucleotides not matched to a gene: 9. The CDR3 covers 17 residues. Germline lookup yields CDR1 SEHNR and CDR2 FQNEAQ (reference sequence). CDR3: CASTSIRTSGSSYEQYF. The CDR3 DNA sequence: TGTGCCAGCACCTCCATCCGGACTAGCGGGAGCTCCTACGAGCAGTACTTC.

V usage is TRBV5-1 and J usage is TRBJ1-1; D gene unclear. Germline-derived CDR1 and CDR2 are SGHRS and YFSETQ. This CDR3 spans 12 amino acids. Trimming stripped 0 bases from V and 5 bases from J, with 5 bases between. The CDR3 region has the DNA TGCGCCAGCAGCTTGGGGATGACTGAAGCTTTCTTT. Amino acid sequence: CASSLGMTEAFF. Using reference TRBV5-1 and TRBJ1-1 for the parts outside the CDR3, the full variable domain is KAGVTQTPRYLIKTRGQQVTLSCSPISGHRSVSWYQQTPGQGLQFLFEYFSETQRNKGNFPGRFSGRQFSNSRSEMNVSTLELGDSALYLCASSLGMTEAFFGQGTRLTVV.

Sample share makes this clone medium-sized. The V call is TRBV7-8, the J call TRBJ2-1; D is ambiguous. The CDR3 has 14 amino acids. Germline V gene lookup returns CDR1 SGHVS and CDR2 FQNEAQ. Trimming shortened V by 5 bases and J by 1 base, and 9 bases separated the two germline ends. CDR3 protein: CASSPEDSYNEQFF. CDR3 nucleotide sequence: TGTGCCAGCAGCCCCGAGGATTCCTACAATGAGCAGTTCTTC.

This clone was counted once. The CDR3 nucleotides read TGTGCCAGTAGTATAGGACTAGGTTCCTACGAGCAGTACTTC. Translated, it gives CASSIGLGSYEQYF. This chain joins TRBV19 and TRBJ2-7; a possible D gene is TRBD2 (6 bases). Trimming stripped 1 base from V and 1 base from J, with 8 bases between. The CDR3 is 14 residues long. Germline lookup yields CDR1 LNHDA and CDR2 SQIVND (reference sequence).

This chain links TRBV6-5 with TRBJ1-6; 7 positions agree with TRBD1. Germline values: CDR1 MNHEY, CDR2 SVGAGI. The CDR3 length is 14 residues. Germline trimming cut 4 bases from V and 8 bases from J; bases unmatched to any gene: 5. For the CDR3, the DNA is TGTGCCAGCAGTTCTCGGGACAGTCATTCACCCCTCCACTTT. Encoded protein: CASSSRDSHSPLHF.

This sequence joins TRBV15 and TRBJ1-1; D remains unclear. This CDR3 has 13 amino acids. V was cut by 6 bases and J by 0 bases, with 8 bases left in between. Germline V gene lookup returns CDR1 LNHNV and CDR2 YYDKDF (reference sequence). CDR3 bases: TGTGCCACCAGGGGTCGGATGAACACTGAAGCTTTCTTT. It encodes CATRGRMNTEAFF.

As to this clone: This same CDR3 is encoded by further DNA sequences in the sample. The chain couples TRBV9 to TRBJ2-1; no firm D call. This CDR3 is 15 amino acids long. Trimming shortened V by 0 bases and J by 0 bases, and 7 bases separated the two germline ends. The V gene's germline CDR1 is SGDLS and CDR2 YYNGEE. The CDR3 DNA reads TGTGCCAGCAGCGTAGACTGGAGCTCCTACAATGAGCAGTTCTTC. Protein product: CASSVDWSSYNEQFF.

The chain employs TRBV9 and TRBJ2-5; TRBD2 aligns across 7 bases. V dropped 0 bases and J dropped 5; count of bases not matched to a gene: 7. Germline lookup yields CDR1 SGDLS and CDR2 YYNGEE. This CDR3 spans 15 amino acids. Here the CDR3 reads CASSVDGLVTETQYF. The CDR3 region has the DNA TGTGCCAGCAGCGTAGATGGACTAGTCACGGAGACCCAGTACTTC.

The chain recombines TRBV27 with TRBJ2-2, with D maybe TRBD2 (6 bases). The germline V and J ends were trimmed by 6 bases and 11 bases, with 10 bases remaining between them. The CDR3 has 11 amino acids. Per germline, CDR1 MNHEY and CDR2 SMNVEV (reference sequence). The CDR3 sequence is CASSIGGELFF. Here the CDR3 DNA reads TGTGCCAGCAGCATCGGGGGTGAGCTGTTTTTT.

The chain combines TRBV19 with TRBJ2-2; 8 bases are a match to TRBD1. This CDR3 is 14 amino acids long. Per the germline V gene, CDR1 is LNHDA and CDR2 is SQIVND (reference sequence). J lost 8 bases, V lost 5 bases, and 7 bases had no gene match. CDR3 sequence reads: CASSQGQVVGELFF. The CDR3 DNA is TGTGCCAGTAGTCAGGGACAGGTGGTGGGGGAGCTGTTTTTT.

This rearrangement joins TRBV5-1 to TRBJ1-4; 11 bases fit TRBD1. With V trimmed by 3 bases and J by 8 bases, 6 bases remained unmatched. The CDR3 has 15 residues. The germline V gene encodes CDR1 SGHRS and CDR2 YFSETQ. CDR3 DNA sequence: TGCGCCAGCAGCTACGGACAGGGGGCTTACGAAAAACTGTTTTTT. Protein product: CASSYGQGAYEKLFF.

The CDR3 bases are TGTGCCAGCAGCTTTGGGACGACCTACGAGCAGTACTTC. Encoded protein: CASSFGTTYEQYF. The chain uses TRBV11-2 and TRBJ2-7; D possibly uses TRBD1 or TRBD2 (5 bases each). Deletions cut 3 bases from V and 2 bases from J, with 8 bases between. This CDR3 is built from 13 residues. From germline, CDR1 is SGHAT and CDR2 FQNNGV.

V and J are TRBV19 and TRBJ1-5, with 7 bases matching TRBD1. The CDR3 is made up of 15 amino acids. Unmatched junction bases numbered 10, after V lost 7 bases and J lost 4 bases. Germline V gives CDR1 LNHDA, CDR2 SQIVND (reference sequence). The CDR3 coding sequence is TGTGCCAGTACCCCACACCGGGACAGTAATCAGCCCCAGCATTTT. Protein: CASTPHRDSNQPQHF. Filled out from reference TRBV19 and TRBJ1-5, the complete variable domain reads DGGITQSPKYLFRKEGQNVTLSCEQNLNHDAMYWYRQDPGQGLRLIYYSQIVNDFQKGDIAEGYSVSREKKESFPLTVTSAQKNPTAFYLCASTPHRDSNQPQHFGDGTRLSIL.

The rearrangement links TRBV7-9 to TRBJ1-6; 7 bases are shared with TRBD1. The length of the CDR3 is 15 residues. V lost 1 base, J lost 10 bases, and 7 bases stayed unmatched. The germline CDR1 and CDR2 sequences are SEHNR and FQNEAQ (reference sequence). The CDR3 spells CASSLVAGGGSPLHF. Written as DNA, the CDR3 is TGTGCCAGCAGCTTAGTGGCAGGGGGAGGGTCACCCCTCCACTTT.

The V gene is TRBV27, the J gene TRBJ1-5, with no clear D. Germline values: CDR1 MNHEY, CDR2 SMNVEV (reference sequence). This CDR3 comprises 13 residues. V was cut by 6 bases and J by 4 bases, with 10 bases left in between. Here the CDR3 reads CASRETVNQPQHF. The CDR3 bases are TGTGCCAGCAGGGAGACGGTGAATCAGCCCCAGCATTTT.

V is TRBV10-2 and J is TRBJ2-3; 13 bases are shared with TRBD2. The germline V gene encodes CDR1 WSHSY and CDR2 SAAADI. Losses at the gene ends were 10 bases for V and 4 bases for J; bases not matched to a gene: 8. This CDR3 has 15 amino acids. CDR3 sequence: CATGLAGVTADTQYF. DNA for the CDR3: TGCGCCACCGGACTAGCGGGAGTCACAGCAGATACGCAGTATTTT.

Here the CDR3 DNA reads TGTGCCAGTAGTATAGGGGACAGTTCGGCCACTGAAGCTTTCTTT. Encoded protein: CASSIGDSSATEAFF. The rearrangement links TRBV19 to TRBJ1-1, with 7 bases aligning to TRBD1. Germline lookup yields CDR1 LNHDA and CDR2 SQIVND (reference sequence). The CDR3 contains 15 residues. The J segment lost 4 bases and the V segment lost 1 base, leaving 6 bases of the junction unmatched.

The chain couples TRBV5-1 to TRBJ2-1; D call uncertain. CDR3 length: 13 amino acids. Trimming shortened V by 0 bases and J by 6 bases, and 7 bases separated the two germline ends. The germline V gene has CDR1 SGHRS and CDR2 YFSETQ. The CDR3 DNA is TGCGCCAGCAGCTTGGGACTCAGCAATGAGCAGTTCTTC. Residues: CASSLGLSNEQFF.

This chain connects TRBV7-9 to TRBJ2-7, with a tentative D call TRBD2 (6 bases). Trimming took 6 bases from V and 6 from J, leaving 12 bases between them. CDR1 and CDR2 from the germline V gene are SEHNR and FQNEAQ (reference sequence). CDR3 size: 12 residues. Written as DNA, the CDR3 is TGTGCCAGCAGTTACATGGGGGGCGAGCAGTACTTC. Its protein product is CASSYMGGEQYF.

The chain employs TRBV27 and TRBJ2-1, with 8 bases matching TRBD2. The CDR3 loop spans 14 amino acids. Germline V CDR1 and CDR2: MNHEY, SMNVEV (reference sequence). Trimming at V came to 5 bases and at J to 8 bases, leaving 8 bases not matched to a gene. The CDR3 loop reads CASSQKRERDEQFF. The CDR3, as DNA: TGTGCCAGCAGTCAGAAGCGGGAGAGGGATGAGCAGTTCTTC.